The rows below give T cell receptor beta chains drawn from one sample of a study of T cell repertoires in aging, cancer and after chemotherapy. TCRdb analysed the multiplex PCR reads with MiXCR anew, one entry per CDR3 protein. The sample shows approximately 2,300 distinct CDR3 sequences, 50% of them seen only once. The sample taken for sequencing was blood. These receptors were obtained from a human donor with a solid tumor. Both conserved end residues are part of each CDR3. The D gene is left open where the match is weak. Only part of the rows carry a size: once, few, many, or a class if the clone is expanded.

>NA|NA|TRBV7-2|TRBJ2-3
TGTGCCAGCAGCCGGGAGTTAGCAGATATGCAGTATTTT
CASSRELADMQYF
>NA|NA|TRBV12-3/TRBV12-4|TRBJ2-1
TGTGCCAGCAGTTTGGGAACTGAGCAGTTCTTC
CASSLGTEQFF
>NA|NA|TRBV5-6|TRBJ2-1
TGTGCCAGCAGCCCCGGGGTTGGAATCCTCCTGTGGAAGGAGCAGTTCTTC
CASSPGVGILLWKEQFF
>NA|NA|TRBV18|TRBJ2-7
TGTGCCAGCTCCCGGGGCGGCAGTTTCTACGAGCAGTACTTC
CASSRGGSFYEQYF
>NA|NA|TRBV20-1|TRBJ1-2
TGCAGTGCTAGAGTTAGGGGGGGGAACTATGGCTACACCTTC
CSARVRGGNYGYTF
>NA|NA|TRBV5-6|TRBJ1-2
TGTGCCAGCAGCCAAGATGCAGATGGCTACACCTTC
CASSQDADGYTF
>few|NA|TRBV19|TRBJ1-2
TGTGCCAGTAGTATAGGGATTCGGAGGGATGGCTACACCTTC
CASSIGIRRDGYTF
>NA|NA|TRBV6-5|TRBJ2-2
TGTGCCAGCAGTTACTCTGGATCTTCGGACGGGGAGCTGTTTTTT
CASSYSGSSDGELFF
>few|NA|TRBV30|TRBJ1-1
TGTGCCGGAAATATGAACACTGAAGCTTTCTTT
CAGNMNTEAFF
>NA|NA|TRBV12-3/TRBV12-4|TRBJ1-2
TGTGCCAGCAGTTCGAGGGGAGGCTATGGCTACACCTTC
CASSSRGGYGYTF
>NA|NA|TRBV19|TRBJ1-4
TGTGCCAGTAGTATCGGCAGTGCAACTAATGAAAAACTGTTTTTT
CASSIGSATNEKLFF
>few|TRBD1|TRBV5-5|TRBJ1-5
TGTGCCAGCAGCCTCCGGGACAGGGATAATCAGCCCCAGCATTTT
CASSLRDRDNQPQHF
>NA|NA|TRBV5-5|TRBJ1-2
TGTGCCAGCAGCTTTACAGGGAGCCCAGATGGCTACACCTTC
CASSFTGSPDGYTF
>NA|TRBD1|TRBV14|TRBJ2-7
TGTGCCAGCAGCCAAGTGCGGCAGGGGGTTTACGAGCAGTACTTC
CASSQVRQGVYEQYF
>few|TRBD1|TRBV6-1|TRBJ2-7
TGTGCCAGCAGTAACCCGGGACAGGGGGCAGGGGAGCAGTACTTC
CASSNPGQGAGEQYF
>NA|NA|TRBV6-1|TRBJ2-7
TGTGCCAGCAAGGACAGCCCCCTCTCCTACGAGCAGTACTTC
CASKDSPLSYEQYF
>NA|TRBD1|TRBV7-2|TRBJ2-7
TGTGCCAGCAGCTTGGGGGGACAGGGAGGCTACGAGCAGTACTTC
CASSLGGQGGYEQYF
>NA|NA|TRBV24-1|TRBJ1-6
TGTGCCACCAGTGACTTGGATCTCCCCTATTCACCCCTCCACTTT
CATSDLDLPYSPLHF
>few|NA|TRBV29-1|TRBJ1-2
TGCAGCGTTCTCGGGGAGAACTATGGCTACACCTTC
CSVLGENYGYTF
>few|TRBD1|TRBV19|TRBJ1-4
TGTGCCAGTACGCGGACAGGGGGCCCTGGGAGTGAAAAACTGTTTTTT
CASTRTGGPGSEKLFF
>NA|NA|TRBV14|TRBJ1-4
TGTGCCAGCAGCGCGGGGGCCAGAAATGAAAAACTGTTTTTT
CASSAGARNEKLFF
>once|NA|TRBV27|TRBJ2-7
TGTGCCAGCAGTTTTGACTCGTGGGGCGGAGCGACCTACGAGCAGTACTTC
CASSFDSWGGATYEQYF
>NA|NA|TRBV20-1|TRBJ2-5
TGCAGTGCTACGACCTCACCGGGGGGCTGGGAGACCCAGTACTTC
CSATTSPGGWETQYF
>NA|NA|TRBV29-1|TRBJ2-5
TGCAGCGTTGAGGGGGGTACTCGAGGGGCCCAGTACTTC
CSVEGGTRGAQYF
>few|NA|TRBV19|TRBJ1-2
TGTGCCAGTAATATGAGAGAAGGTGGCTACACCTTC
CASNMREGGYTF
>NA|NA|TRBV28|TRBJ1-5
TGTGCCAGCAGTTCAACAGGGTCCCCCAATCAGCCCCAGCATTTT
CASSSTGSPNQPQHF
>NA|NA|TRBV18|TRBJ1-3
TGTGCCAGCTCACCAACGCTGGCCACCATATATTTT
CASSPTLATIYF
>NA|NA|TRBV24-1|TRBJ2-7
TGTGCCACCAGTGAGGGGTACGAGCAGTACTTC
CATSEGYEQYF
>few|NA|TRBV12-3/TRBV12-4|TRBJ1-1
TGTGCCAGCAGTTTAGGGGCCCTAGACACTGAAGCTTTCTTT
CASSLGALDTEAFF
>NA|NA|TRBV20-1|TRBJ1-1
TGCAGTGCTCAGGGACACCTGAACACTGAAGCTTTCTTT
CSAQGHLNTEAFF
>NA|NA|TRBV6-6|TRBJ1-1
TGTGCCAGCAAGCGCTCTGAAGCTTTCTTT
CASKRSEAFF
>NA|NA|TRBV5-5|TRBJ1-3
TGTGCCAGCAGCGTTGGCGGCCAGAGCTCTGGAAACACCATATATTTT
CASSVGGQSSGNTIYF
>NA|NA|TRBV19|TRBJ1-5
TGTGCCAGTAGTAGAGAGGATCAGCCCCAGCATTTT
CASSREDQPQHF
>NA|NA|TRBV6-2/TRBV6-3|TRBJ1-1
TGTGCCAGCAGGGGCAGCATGAACACTGAAGCTTTCTTT
CASRGSMNTEAFF
>few|NA|TRBV19|TRBJ1-6
TGTGCCAGTAGTATAGGAGCCGGTTCTTGGAATTCACCCCTCCACTTT
CASSIGAGSWNSPLHF
>NA|NA|TRBV5-4|TRBJ1-6
TGTGCCAGCAGCTTGAAAGGACAGTCATATAATTCACCCCTCCACTTT
CASSLKGQSYNSPLHF
>NA|TRBD1|TRBV12-3/TRBV12-4|TRBJ1-1
TGTGCCAGCAGTTTAACAGGGGGCAGTGAAGCTTTCTTT
CASSLTGGSEAFF
>few|NA|TRBV6-5|TRBJ1-6
TGTGCCAGCAGCCGCGGACAGAGCTCCTATAATTCACCCCTCCACTTT
CASSRGQSSYNSPLHF
>NA|TRBD1|TRBV7-2|TRBJ1-2
TGTGCCAGCAGCTTGGGACAGGGGTATGGCTACACCTTC
CASSLGQGYGYTF
>few|NA|TRBV7-9|TRBJ1-5
TGTGCCAGCAGCTTAGACGGGGCTCAGGGACAGCCCCAGCATTTT
CASSLDGAQGQPQHF
>NA|TRBD1|TRBV18|TRBJ1-2
TGTGCCAGCTCACCCGACAGGGAAGATGGCTACACCTTC
CASSPDREDGYTF
>few|NA|TRBV23-1|TRBJ1-2
TGCGCCGGGGGATGGGGCAGGGACTATGGCTACACCTTC
CAGGWGRDYGYTF
>NA|TRBD1|TRBV11-1|TRBJ1-6
TGTGCCAGCAGCAGGACAGGGAATAATTCACCCCTCCACTTT
CASSRTGNNSPLHF
>NA|TRBD1|TRBV5-5|TRBJ1-2
TGTGCCAGCAGTTCCGGGACAGGGGGCTTTGGCTACACCTTC
CASSSGTGGFGYTF
>few|NA|TRBV29-1|TRBJ2-7
TGCAGCGGCGGGACCGACGCCTACGAGCAGTACTTC
CSGGTDAYEQYF
>large|TRBD1|TRBV19|TRBJ1-1
TGTGCCTGCGACAGGGGGCAGTTTTCTGAAGCTTTCTTT
CACDRGQFSEAFF
>few|TRBD1|TRBV29-1|TRBJ2-2
TGCAGCGTTGGCAAGGGGGCAGGGACCGGGGAGCTGTTTTTT
CSVGKGAGTGELFF
>few|NA|TRBV6-2/TRBV6-3|TRBJ1-1
TGTGCCAGCATAACCCGGGCCCCGGGGAACACTGAAGCTTTCTTT
CASITRAPGNTEAFF
>NA|TRBD2|TRBV5-4|TRBJ2-1
TGTGCCAGCAGTCATAGCGGGGGGGCCAATGAGCAGTTCTTC
CASSHSGGANEQFF
>few|TRBD1|TRBV19|TRBJ1-1
TGTGCCAGTAGCGACAGGGGGCCGAACACTGAAGCTTTCTTT
CASSDRGPNTEAFF
>NA|TRBD1|TRBV12-3/TRBV12-4|TRBJ2-7
TGTGCCAGCACCCTTGGGACAGGGACAGAGCAGTACTTC
CASTLGTGTEQYF
>few|TRBD1|TRBV29-1|TRBJ1-1
TGCAGCGTTATCGGGACAGGGGTTACTGAAGCTTTCTTT
CSVIGTGVTEAFF
>few|NA|TRBV29-1|TRBJ1-2
TGCAGCGTTGGGATCAGCATAGCTAACTATGGCTACACCTTC
CSVGISIANYGYTF
>NA|NA|TRBV6-6|TRBJ1-1
TGTGCCAGCAGTTACTCGGGGATGGGCACTGAAGCTTTCTTT
CASSYSGMGTEAFF